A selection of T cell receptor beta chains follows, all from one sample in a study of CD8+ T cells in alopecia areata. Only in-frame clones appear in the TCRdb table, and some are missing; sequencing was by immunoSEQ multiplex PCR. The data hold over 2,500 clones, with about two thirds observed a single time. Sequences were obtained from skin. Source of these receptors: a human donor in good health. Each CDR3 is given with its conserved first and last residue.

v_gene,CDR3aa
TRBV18,CASLDPRGGYGYTF
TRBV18,CASSPVWDMGEKLFF
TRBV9,CASSPSDASGNEQFF
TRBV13,CASSRVGTLGNIQYF
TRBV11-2,CASSLEDKRLGTDTQYF
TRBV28,CASRRGAPNTEAFF
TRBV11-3,CASSLDQGGQFF
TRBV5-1,CASSSTYRGQLGTGELFF
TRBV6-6,CASSPTRSTDTQYF
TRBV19,CASSIYGTDQPQHF
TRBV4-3,CASSQTSGGRTSTDTQYF
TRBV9,CASSVRQGRETQYF
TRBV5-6,CASSPPDTRGGYEQYF
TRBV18,CASSPGGNEGEKLFF
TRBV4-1,CASSRPGTGGYGYTF
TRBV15,CATSSRDTGIRRTEAFF
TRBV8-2,CGRALRTTQSRANVLTF
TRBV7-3,CASSIAGGADTQYF
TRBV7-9,CASSSVRQETQYF
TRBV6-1,CASSEARWQTQYF
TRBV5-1,CASSLSTVYSYNEQFF
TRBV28,CASSSFRNQPQHF
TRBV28,CASSLKGGGLFYEQYF
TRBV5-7,CASSSLDSRGSTETFF
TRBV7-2,CASTPGRGRGYNEQFF
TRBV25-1,CASSDRAGTSSYEQYF
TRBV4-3,CASSQEGAGNSPLHF
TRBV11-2,CASSLGRGGNSPLHF
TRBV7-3,CASSSRGWGEETQYF
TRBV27,CASSQWGGLAKNIQYF
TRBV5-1,CASSRLGQDYEQYF
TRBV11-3,CASSLRDSSYEQYF
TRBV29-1,CSVGTFGEQYF
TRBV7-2,CASSLADGLETQYF
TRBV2,CASSEGWFRGAISNYGYTF
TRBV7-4,CASSGGFGTEAFF
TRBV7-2,CASSSASGGVQPQHF
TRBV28,CASSSTGQGATEAFF
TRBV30,CAGSRGGARETQYF
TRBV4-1,CASTLDRARDTEAFF
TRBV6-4,CASSDPQVSAPTCTEAFF
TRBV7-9,CASSLGGSSNYGYTF
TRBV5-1,CASSLGGANRGFSETQYF
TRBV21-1,CASSKVQVCNQPQHF
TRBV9,CASSPRGTGGTQYF
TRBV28,CASSLWAVSRDAEQFF
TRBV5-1,CASSWGGQITDTQYF
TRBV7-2,CASSLAADIVSYEQYF
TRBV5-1,CASSLSGTAQADTQYF
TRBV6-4,CASSDSGQGDGYTF
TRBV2,CASGVTGNTIYF
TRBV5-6,CASSHGQVDSPLHF
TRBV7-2,CASSRQGNTEAFF